A single sample is the source of the 21 T cell receptor beta chains below, sequenced in a study of vaccination and CD4 T cells after COVID-19. Treatment noted: approximately nine-day PBMC culture with coronavirus spike peptide pools or control peptides (ViraFEST assay). Antigen specificity for these receptors is unknown. With the Oncomine TCR Beta short-read assay, DNA from cultured CD4+ T cells was sequenced. TCRdb passed the PCR reads through MiXCR, listing each CDR3 protein once. The sample holds under 20,000 distinct CDR3 sequences, roughly 55% seen once. Source: CD4+ T cells from blood, cultured in vitro, taken before SARS-CoV-2 vaccination. The receptors come from a human donor who had recovered from COVID-19.

This clonotype was observed a few times. Here the CDR3 reads CSASTSGNTIYF. CDR3 nucleotides: TGCAGTGCTAGTACATCAGGAAACACCATATATTTT. V gene TRBV20-1 combines with J gene TRBJ1-3; no firm D call. The CDR3 spans 12 residues. The germline CDR1 and CDR2 sequences are DFQATT and SNEGSKA (reference sequence). Trimming took off 3 bases at V and 4 bases at J, with 7 bases between the two ends.

The rearrangement uses TRBV20-1 and TRBJ2-3; weak D call: TRBD1 (6 bases). The germline gives CDR1 DFQATT, CDR2 SNEGSKA (reference sequence). V was cut by 5 bases and J by 1 base, with 16 bases left in between. The CDR3 consists of 15 residues. Here the CDR3 DNA reads TGCAGTGCTTCCCCTCCGACAGGAGGCACAGATACGCAGTATTTT. It translates to CSASPPTGGTDTQYF.

Only a few counts were recorded for this clonotype. V and J are TRBV20-1 and TRBJ1-5; possible D gene TRBD1, 6 bases. This CDR3 contains 15 residues. Trimming left V 2 bases short and J 6 bases short, with 17 bases between. Per the germline V gene, CDR1 is DFQATT and CDR2 is SNEGSKA (reference sequence). The CDR3 spells CSARKGRGLGQPQHF. The CDR3 region has the DNA TGCAGTGCTAGAAAGGGCAGGGGTTTGGGTCAGCCCCAGCATTTT.

The chain combines TRBV7-6 with TRBJ2-5, with D perhaps TRBD1 (5 bases). Germline V gene sequence: CDR1 SGHVS, CDR2 FNYEAQ. The CDR3 contains 12 residues. V gave up 5 bases and J gave up 4 bases, with 8 bases separating them. CDR3 loop: CASSPQGETQYF. Written as DNA, the CDR3 is TGTGCCAGCAGCCCCCAGGGAGAGACCCAGTACTTC.

The chain joins TRBV6-2 or TRBV6-3 to TRBJ2-5, with D perhaps matching TRBD2 (6 bases). Germline V lookup: CDR1 MNHEY, CDR2 SVGEGT. The ends were cut back, 6 bases at V and 1 base at J, with 9 bases in the middle. The CDR3 length is 13 residues. CDR3 DNA: TGTGCCAGCAGCCAACTAGCCCAAGAGACCCAGTACTTC. Residues: CASSQLAQETQYF.

The chain uses TRBV25-1 and TRBJ2-7; possible D gene TRBD2, 6 bases. The CDR3 is made up of 13 amino acids. Germline CDR1 reads MGHDK; CDR2 reads SYGVNS. V was pared by 6 bases and J by 7 bases, with 16 bases between. CDR3 bases: TGTGCCAGCAGGAGCCCCGGGGGACGGGAGCAGTACTTC. It encodes CASRSPGGREQYF.

The CDR3 DNA reads TGTGCCTGGAGCCAGGCAGGGGAGAACACTGAAGCTTTCTTT. Translation gives CAWSQAGENTEAFF. The rearrangement links TRBV30 to TRBJ1-1; possibly TRBD1 for D (6 bases). The germline V and J ends were trimmed by 3 bases and 1 base, with 12 bases remaining between them. Germline CDR1 reads GTSNPN; CDR2 reads SVGIG (reference sequence). CDR3 length equals 14 residues.

The chain employs TRBV6-2 or TRBV6-3 and TRBJ2-7; 7 nucleotides align to TRBD2. Trimming at V came to 1 base and at J to 2 bases, leaving 8 bases not matched to a gene. CDR1 and CDR2 from the germline V gene are MNHEY and SVGEGT. The CDR3 runs to 16 residues. The CDR3 here is CASSYLGGGVAYEQYF. CDR3 coding DNA: TGTGCCAGCAGTTACTTGGGCGGGGGTGTTGCCTACGAGCAGTACTTC.

The V gene is TRBV7-9, the J gene TRBJ2-2, with a weak D call TRBD2 (8 bases). The CDR3 spans 19 residues. Germline CDR1 is SEHNR and CDR2 is FQNEAQ (reference sequence). Trimming pared 5 bases from V and 3 bases from J, leaving 25 bases between. The CDR3 nucleotides read TGTGCCAGCAGCCCAGGGGGATACAAGCGGGAGAGGGACACCGGGGAGCTGTTTTTT. Protein sequence: CASSPGGYKRERDTGELFF.

This clonotype has a handful of counts. The V call is TRBV20-1, the J call TRBJ2-1, with 13 bases that match TRBD2. Trimming took 4 bases from V and 6 from J; bases not matched to a gene: 9. Germline CDR1 reads DFQATT; CDR2 reads SNEGSKA (reference sequence). CDR3 size: 16 residues. CDR3 sequence reads: CSATGTSGAEANEQFF. DNA for the CDR3: TGCAGTGCTACCGGGACTAGCGGGGCCGAGGCCAATGAGCAGTTCTTC.

This chain links TRBV7-8 with TRBJ1-2; D might be TRBD1 (5 bases). Germline V gene data show CDR1 as SGHVS and CDR2 as FQNEAQ. V lost 4 bases to trimming and J lost 4 bases, with 13 bases between them. The CDR3 sequence is 14 residues long. The CDR3 sequence is CASSSRDWSYGYTF. The CDR3 DNA is TGTGCCAGCAGCTCCCGGGACTGGAGCTATGGCTACACCTTC.

The V gene is TRBV7-3, the J gene TRBJ1-1; unclear D gene. Germline V gene sequence: CDR1 SGHTA, CDR2 FQGTGA. V shed 5 bases and J shed 0 bases, with 16 bases lying between them. CDR3 length: 16 amino acids. CDR3 amino acids: CASSISGGGMNTEAFF. The CDR3 nucleotides are TGTGCCAGCAGCATCTCGGGAGGAGGAATGAACACTGAAGCTTTCTTT.

In its sample, this clonotype was seen once. The chain has TRBV19 and TRBJ2-2; TRBD1 aligns across 7 bases. The germline V gene has CDR1 LNHDA and CDR2 SQIVND (reference sequence). The J segment lost 5 bases and the V segment lost 7 bases, leaving 10 bases of the junction unmatched. The CDR3 is 15 amino acids. CDR3 in amino acids: CASNPGGQLTGELFF. DNA of the CDR3: TGTGCCAGTAACCCAGGGGGACAGCTTACCGGGGAGCTGTTTTTT.

A few counts support this clonotype. The CDR3 DNA follows: TGCAGTGCTAAGGACAGGAACAATCAGCCCCAGCATTTT. It specifies CSAKDRNNQPQHF. This chain connects TRBV20-1 to TRBJ1-5; 7 bases line up with TRBD1. There are 13 residues in the CDR3. V was clipped by 4 bases and J by 3 bases; unmatched bases: 3. Germline V gene lookup returns CDR1 DFQATT and CDR2 SNEGSKA (reference sequence).

The chain couples TRBV27 to TRBJ1-6; 7 bases agree with TRBD1. V trimming: 7 bases; J trimming: 7 bases; junction bases outside the gene matches: 13. Germline assignment: CDR1 MNHEY and CDR2 SMNVEV (reference sequence). This CDR3 has 16 amino acids. The CDR3 spells CASTPRVGGENSPLHF. The CDR3 coding sequence is TGTGCCAGCACCCCACGGGTAGGGGGCGAAAATTCACCCCTCCACTTT.

V is TRBV23-1 and J is TRBJ2-7; no reliable D call. TRBV23-1 has ORF status, its function being uncertain. Trimming stripped 0 bases from V and 7 bases from J, with 19 bases between. The CDR3 has 16 residues. CDR3 amino acids: CASSQSIGCKTEEQYF. DNA of the CDR3: TGCGCCAGCAGTCAATCGATAGGGTGTAAAACGGAAGAGCAGTACTTC.

This chain uses TRBV7-9 with TRBJ1-1, with 8 nucleotides matching TRBD1. This CDR3 has 13 amino acids. V trimming: 8 bases; J trimming: 7 bases; junction bases outside the gene matches: 9. The germline gives CDR1 SEHNR, CDR2 FQNEAQ (reference sequence). The CDR3 reads CASATGVFVEAFF. The CDR3 DNA is TGTGCCAGCGCGACAGGGGTATTTGTTGAAGCTTTCTTT.

The chain links TRBV19 to TRBJ1-5; D might be TRBD1 (5 bases). The V gene lost 8 bases and the J gene lost 7 bases, with 15 bases spanning the gap. Germline CDR1 LNHDA, CDR2 SQIVND (reference sequence). The CDR3 has 13 residues. CDR3 sequence: CASGDGGIQPQHF. In DNA form, the CDR3 reads TGTGCCAGTGGGGACGGAGGGATCCAGCCCCAGCATTTT. The variable domain in full, completed from reference TRBV19 and TRBJ1-5, reads DGGITQSPKYLFRKEGQNVTLSCEQNLNHDAMYWYRQDPGQGLRLIYYSQIVNDFQKGDIAEGYSVSREKKESFPLTVTSAQKNPTAFYLCASGDGGIQPQHFGDGTRLSIL.

This clonotype was recorded a few times. The V and J genes are TRBV2 and TRBJ1-2; D ambiguous. In germline, CDR1 is SNHLY, CDR2 FYNNEI. CDR3 length equals 13 residues. Trimming cost V 2 bases and J 8 bases, with 12 bases left between them. The CDR3 is CASSELRAEGYTF. CDR3 nucleotide sequence: TGTGCCAGCAGTGAACTTCGGGCGGAGGGCTACACCTTC.

The rearrangement joins TRBV20-1 to TRBJ1-5; weak D call: TRBD1 (6 bases). Trimming cost V 6 bases and J 2 bases, with 14 bases left between them. The CDR3 runs to 14 residues. Germline V CDR1 and CDR2: DFQATT, SNEGSKA (reference sequence). DNA for the CDR3: TGCAGTGCCGGGGGCGATTATGGCAATCAGCCCCAGCATTTT. This codes for CSAGGDYGNQPQHF.

This clonotype was observed a few times. The chain has TRBV6-5 and TRBJ1-6; no clear D. V was pared by 0 bases and J by 8 bases, with 11 bases between. The CDR3 runs to 15 residues. Germline CDR1 MNHEY, CDR2 SVGAGI. The CDR3 protein is CASSYSERGDSPLHF. The CDR3, as DNA: TGTGCCAGCAGTTACTCGGAACGGGGAGATTCACCCCTCCACTTT.